Shown below are 5 T cell receptor beta chains from a single sample sequenced in a study of T cell repertoires in cytomegalovirus infection. TCRdb reprocessed the reads with MiXCR, giving one entry per CDR3 protein. The sample lists tens of thousands of distinct CDR3 sequences, 20% to 30% seen once, with roughly 45% in the top ten. These receptors have no known antigen. The sample consisted of CD8+ T cells from cultured PBMCs, taken from culture after CMV antigen stimulation. These receptors all come from a human donor in good health (CMV status not recorded). Some clones in this sample may be carry-over from other donors' samples.

The genes are TRBV29-1 and TRBJ1-4; possible D gene TRBD1, 5 bases. The CDR3 consists of 16 residues. V lost 5 bases and J 0 bases, leaving 16 bases between the germline ends. Germline loops: CDR1 SQVTM, CDR2 ANQGSEA. CDR3 bases: TGCAGCGTTCGAGAGGGGAGAGGGGCAACTAATGAAAAACTGTTTTTT. As protein: CSVREGRGATNEKLFF.

The CDR3 reads CASSLGREWGTGELFF. The CDR3 bases are TGTGCCAGCAGCTTAGGGCGGGAGTGGGGCACCGGGGAGCTGTTTTTT. This chain connects TRBV11-2 to TRBJ2-2; TRBD2 aligns across 7 bases. This CDR3 comprises 16 residues. The V segment lost 1 base and the J segment 4 bases; nucleotides outside the gene matches: 6. The germline V gene encodes CDR1 SGHAT and CDR2 FQNNGV.

This clonotype was seen at least ten times. This rearrangement joins TRBV6-5 to TRBJ2-7, with D possibly TRBD2 on 5 matching bases. The CDR3 runs to 14 residues. Germline V CDR1 and CDR2: MNHEY, SVGAGI. Trimming left V 2 bases short and J 1 base short, with 9 bases between. The CDR3 reads CASSYASGSYEQYF. CDR3 nucleotides: TGTGCCAGCAGTTACGCGTCGGGGTCCTACGAGCAGTACTTC.

This clonotype was counted many times. V gene TRBV5-1 combines with J gene TRBJ2-5, with TRBD1 as a possible D gene (6 bases). V lost 4 bases to trimming and J lost 1 base, with 11 bases between them. CDR3 length equals 14 residues. Germline V gene data show CDR1 as SGHRS and CDR2 as YFSETQ. CDR3 nucleotides: TGCGCCAGCAGCGATCCGGACAGCCAAGAGACCCAGTACTTC. This encodes CASSDPDSQETQYF.

This clonotype was counted many times. The gene calls are TRBV10-2 and TRBJ2-7; D may correspond to TRBD1 or TRBD2 (6 bases each). The germline V gene encodes CDR1 WSHSY and CDR2 SAAADI. The CDR3 sequence is 15 residues long. V was cut by 3 bases and J by 1 base, with 13 bases left in between. The CDR3 bases are TGCGCCAGCAGTGACGGGGGCGCAGGGTCCTACGAGCAGTACTTC. Translating it yields CASSDGGAGSYEQYF.